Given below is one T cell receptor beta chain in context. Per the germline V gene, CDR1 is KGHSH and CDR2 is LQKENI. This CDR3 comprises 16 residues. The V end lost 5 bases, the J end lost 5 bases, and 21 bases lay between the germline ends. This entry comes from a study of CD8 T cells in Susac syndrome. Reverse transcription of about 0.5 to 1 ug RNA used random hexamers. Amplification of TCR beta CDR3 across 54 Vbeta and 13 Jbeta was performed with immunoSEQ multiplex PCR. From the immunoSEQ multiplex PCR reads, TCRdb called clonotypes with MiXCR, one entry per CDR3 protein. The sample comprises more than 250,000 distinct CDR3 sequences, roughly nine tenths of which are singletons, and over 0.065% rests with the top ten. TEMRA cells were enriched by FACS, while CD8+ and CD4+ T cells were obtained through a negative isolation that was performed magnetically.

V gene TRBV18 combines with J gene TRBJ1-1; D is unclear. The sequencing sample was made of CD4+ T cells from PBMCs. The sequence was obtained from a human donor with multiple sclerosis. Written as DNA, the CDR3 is TGTGCCAGCTCAGAAGGGCAGGTCGGGAGACGGACTGAAGCTTTCTTT. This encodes CASSEGQVGRRTEAFF.